This T cell receptor (beta chain) comes out of a study of cytomegalovirus exposure and HLA in healthy donors. The PCR was carried out with 60 Vbeta primers and 13 Jbeta primers. Repertoires were generated with immunoSEQ multiplex PCR, while TCRdb's copy carries only in-frame clones and drops some. The sample lists 75,000 to 80,000 clones, about 70% occurring once. Germline CDR1 is SGDLS and CDR2 is YYNGEE. Trimming took 2 bases from V and 3 from J; bases not matched to a gene: 8. This CDR3 contains 17 residues. Every donor was a healthy person donating bone marrow. This clone was found a few times. The antigen remains unidentified. Study-wide points: Cytomegalovirus association was listed for 150 to 200 TCR beta chains. The productive fraction for most TCR beta V segments was about 90% or about 30% in an earlier analysis.

The chain combines TRBV9 with TRBJ2-4; 10 bases line up with TRBD1. This sequence originates from a male donor in good health and CMV-seropositive. Sample: PBMCs. DNA for the CDR3: TGTGCCAGCAGCGTTATGGGGACAGGGGATAACAAAAACATTCAGTACTTC. Translated: CASSVMGTGDNKNIQYF.